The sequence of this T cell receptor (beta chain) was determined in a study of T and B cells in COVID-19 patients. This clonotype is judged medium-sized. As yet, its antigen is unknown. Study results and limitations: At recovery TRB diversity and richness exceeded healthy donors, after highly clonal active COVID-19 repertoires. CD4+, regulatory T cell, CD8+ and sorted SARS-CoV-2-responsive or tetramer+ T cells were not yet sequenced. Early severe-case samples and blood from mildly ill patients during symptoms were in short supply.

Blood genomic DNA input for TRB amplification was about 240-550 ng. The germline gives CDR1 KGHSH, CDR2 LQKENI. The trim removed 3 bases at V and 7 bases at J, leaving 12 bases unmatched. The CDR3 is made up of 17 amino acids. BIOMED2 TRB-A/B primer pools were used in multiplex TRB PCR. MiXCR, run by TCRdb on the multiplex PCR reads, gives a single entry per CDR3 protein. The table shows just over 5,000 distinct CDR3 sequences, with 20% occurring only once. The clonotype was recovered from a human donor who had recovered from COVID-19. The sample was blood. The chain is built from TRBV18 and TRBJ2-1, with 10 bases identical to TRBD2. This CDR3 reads CASSPPGGAGGQNEQFF. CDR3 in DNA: TGTGCCAGCTCACCCCCCGGGGGAGCGGGGGGGCAAAATGAGCAGTTCTTC.